The rows below give T cell receptor beta chains drawn from one sample of a study of blood T cell repertoires in COVID-19. Method: immunoSEQ multiplex PCR; TCRdb's copy keeps in-frame clones and lacks some. The data hold about 120,000 clones, with roughly 85% observed a single time. The sequenced sample consisted of peripheral blood. These receptors all come from a man aged 80 or over with active or convalescent COVID-19. The CDR3 runs from the conserved cysteine through the conserved F or W. A D gene is named only where the DNA matches it firmly. Clone size, where shown, is once, few, many, or a class for clones that have expanded.

>-|TRBV6-1|TRBJ1-3|many|16
TGTGCCAGCAGTGTAACGGGACTGCGTTCTGGAAACACCATATATTTT
CASSVTGLRSGNTIYF
>TRBD1|TRBV27|TRBJ2-7|-|15
TGTGCCAGCAGTTTCTCGACAGGGATGACCTACGAGCAGTACTTC
CASSFSTGMTYEQYF
>TRBD1|TRBV7-9|TRBJ1-5|-|15
TGTGCCAGCAGCGTTTCCGGGACAGGCAATCAGCCCCAGCATTTT
CASSVSGTGNQPQHF
>-|TRBV4-1|TRBJ1-1|-|14
TGCGCCAGCAGCCGTGTCATTGGACCAGGGGAAGCTTTCTTT
CASSRVIGPGEAFF
>-|TRBV25-1|TRBJ1-4|-|15
TGTGCCAGCAGTGAACGCGCAGGGCTGGACGAAAAACTGTTTTTT
CASSERAGLDEKLFF
>-|TRBV2|TRBJ1-4|-|15
TGTGCCAGCAGTGAAACAGGGACAACTAATGAAAAACTGTTTTTT
CASSETGTTNEKLFF
>-|TRBV7-9|TRBJ2-5|-|14
TGTGCCAGCAGCTTAGCCGGGGTCTCCGAGACCCAGTACTTC
CASSLAGVSETQYF
>TRBD1|TRBV27|TRBJ1-6|few|15
TGTGCCAGCAGCAACAGGGGGAAGAAAAATTCACCCCTCCACTTT
CASSNRGKKNSPLHF
>-|TRBV19|TRBJ1-5|few|13
TGTGCCAGTAGTCAGGCGAGCAATCAGCCCCAGCATTTT
CASSQASNQPQHF
>TRBD1|TRBV12-5|TRBJ1-1|-|16
TGTGCTAGTGTACGGCCGGGCGGGACAGTTGACACTGAAGCTTTCTTT
CASVRPGGTVDTEAFF
>-|TRBV4-1|TRBJ2-5|-|14
TGCGCCAGCAGCCAAGTTGATGGGGGGGGCCCCCAGTACTTC
CASSQVDGGGPQYF
>-|TRBV12-3/TRBV12-4|TRBJ2-7|once|13
TGTGCCAGCAGTTTCGGCCGGGCCTACGAGCAGTACTTC
CASSFGRAYEQYF
>-|TRBV5-1|TRBJ1-2|-|14
TGCGCCAGCAGCTTGGAGGCAGGCAACTATGGCTACACCTTC
CASSLEAGNYGYTF
>TRBD2|TRBV6-2/TRBV6-3|TRBJ2-5|-|15
TGTGCCAGCAGCAAATCCGGGACTAATCAAGAGACCCAGTACTTC
CASSKSGTNQETQYF
>-|TRBV7-2|TRBJ2-5|-|15
TGTGCCAGCAGCCAGGGCGGCGGGGGCGGAGAGACCCAGTACTTC
CASSQGGGGGETQYF
>TRBD1|TRBV4-2|TRBJ2-5|-|16
TGTGCCAGCAGCCAAGATTTGAGGACAGGGGGCGAGACCCAGTACTTC
CASSQDLRTGGETQYF
>-|TRBV2|TRBJ1-5|-|15
TGTGCCAGCAGTGAACCCAGGGATAGCAATCAGCCCCAGCATTTT
CASSEPRDSNQPQHF
>-|TRBV6-6|TRBJ1-1|-|15
TGTGCCAGCAGTTTAACAGGGATGGGGTACACTGAAGCTTTCTTT
CASSLTGMGYTEAFF
>TRBD2|TRBV9|TRBJ2-3|-|16
TGTGCCAGCAGCGTAGGACTAGCCTTTTTCACAGATACGCAGTATTTT
CASSVGLAFFTDTQYF
>-|TRBV6-5|TRBJ2-3|few|14
TGTGCCAGCAGGCTGACAGCAAGCACAGATACGCAGTATTTT
CASRLTASTDTQYF
>TRBD2|TRBV3-1/TRBV3-2|TRBJ2-3|-|15
TGTGCCAGCAGCCGTAGCGGGGGAGGCACAGATACGCAGTATTTT
CASSRSGGGTDTQYF
>-|TRBV5-1|TRBJ1-2|few|12
TGCGCCAGCAGACCCATACAGGGTGGCTACACCTTC
CASRPIQGGYTF
>-|TRBV2|TRBJ1-1|few|14
TGTGCCAGCAGTTCCTACAGGGAGAACACTGAAGCTTTCTTT
CASSSYRENTEAFF
>-|TRBV19|TRBJ1-4|-|15
TGTGCCAGTCGAGACCAAGGGAGAGGGAATGAAAAACTGTTTTTT
CASRDQGRGNEKLFF
>-|TRBV7-9|TRBJ1-1|few|16
TGTGCCAGCAGCTCAAGTCGGGGGTTGGGGGACACTGAAGCTTTCTTT
CASSSSRGLGDTEAFF
>-|TRBV27|TRBJ1-5|-|15
TGTGCCAGCAGGCCCGACAGGATTGACAATCAGCCCCAGCATTTT
CASRPDRIDNQPQHF
>-|TRBV28|TRBJ1-1|-|15
TGTGCCAGCCAAGCGGGGGGGGCTGTGAACACTGAAGCTTTCTTT
CASQAGGAVNTEAFF
>TRBD1|TRBV19|TRBJ2-4|-|14
TGTGCCAGTACCTTGGGACAGGGGGCGAACATTCAGTACTTC
CASTLGQGANIQYF
>-|TRBV29-1|TRBJ2-5|-|13
TGCAGCGTTGCTCCGACAGGAGAAGAGACCCAGTACTTC
CSVAPTGEETQYF
>TRBD1|TRBV2|TRBJ1-5|-|16
TGTGCCAGCACCCTGGGACAGGGTTTTAGCAATCAGCCCCAGCATTTT
CASTLGQGFSNQPQHF
>-|TRBV11-1|TRBJ1-1|-|14
TGTGCCAGCAGCTTACGGCGGGAGAACACTGAAGCTTTCTTT
CASSLRRENTEAFF
>-|TRBV12-5|TRBJ1-5|-|13
TGTGCTAGTGCTTGGACAGGCAATCAGCCCCAGCATTTT
CASAWTGNQPQHF
>TRBD1|TRBV27|TRBJ1-6|-|14
TGTGCCAGCAGTTTCTCAGGGGGTAATTCACCCCTCCACTTT
CASSFSGGNSPLHF
>-|TRBV19|TRBJ1-6|-|13
TGTGCCAGTAGTATTAAGACAGCCGTCGACCTCCACTTT
CASSIKTAVDLHF
>-|TRBV29-1|TRBJ1-4|-|15
TGCAGCGTTGAAGCACCCGGGGGATACCTCGGGAAACTGTTTTTT
CSVEAPGGYLGKLFF
>TRBD2|TRBV6-2/TRBV6-3|TRBJ2-1|-|19
TGTGCCAGCAGTTACTTACTTCTACCGGGACTAGCCACCTACAATGAGCAGTTCTTC
CASSYLLLPGLATYNEQFF
>-|TRBV19|TRBJ1-4|-|14
TGTGCCAGTAGAAGGTGGCAGGAAAATGAAAAACTGTTTTTT
CASRRWQENEKLFF
>-|TRBV7-6|TRBJ2-5|-|15
TGTGCCAGCAGCTGGGGCGGAGCCCTCCAAGAGACCCAGTACTTC
CASSWGGALQETQYF
>-|TRBV7-2|TRBJ2-2|-|13
TGTGCCAGCTCCGTACTAGCCACCGGGGAGCTGTTTTTT
CASSVLATGELFF
>-|TRBV9|TRBJ2-6|-|15
TGTGCCAGCAGACAGGGAGGGGCTGGGGCCAACGTCCTGACTTTC
CASRQGGAGANVLTF
>-|TRBV28|TRBJ2-7|-|13
TGTGCCAGCAGTTTAAGCAGGGTCTACGAGCAGTACTTC
CASSLSRVYEQYF
>TRBD1|TRBV25-1|TRBJ2-1|-|15
TGTGCCAGCAGTGAGTATAGGGGGCCCTACAATGAGCAGTTCTTC
CASSEYRGPYNEQFF
>-|TRBV25-1|TRBJ2-2|-|16
TGTGCCAGCAGTGAATTCGGTCGACACCGCACCGGGGAGCTGTTTTTT
CASSEFGRHRTGELFF
>-|TRBV28|TRBJ2-3|few|14
TGTGCTTCCAAGGAGGGGGCGAGTACAGATACGCAGTATTTT
CASKEGASTDTQYF
>-|TRBV18|TRBJ2-5|-|16
TGTGCCAGCTCACCCGGTAGTCCGAAACGGGGAGAGACCCAGTACTTC
CASSPGSPKRGETQYF
>-|TRBV28|TRBJ1-4|once|14
TGTGCCAGCAGTGAATCGAGGATAGGTGAAAAACTGTTTTTT
CASSESRIGEKLFF
>-|TRBV7-6|TRBJ2-3|-|17
TGTGCCAGCAGCTCCTCTCGTGGCTCCCCTAGCACAGATACGCAGTATTTT
CASSSSRGSPSTDTQYF